Sequencing of this T cell receptor beta chain was carried out in a study of blood T cell repertoires in COVID-19. Study context: The United States, Italy and Spain supplied acute and convalescent COVID-19 samples. In each case, the material was cDNA or gDNA derived from T cells, B-cell-depleted T cells, or PBMCs.

The CDR3 covers 15 residues. From germline, CDR1 is MNHEY and CDR2 SMNVEV (reference sequence). J was trimmed by 3 bases and V by 3 bases; bases with no gene match: 6. Original processing methods: For nucleated cells, counts were estimated from reference gene primer amplification. The assay was immunoSEQ multiplex PCR, and TCRdb's table has in-frame clones only and misses some. That table gives V, J and clone size, and the DNA gave D and trimming. The profile shows over 300,000 clones, around 92% of them singletons. The chain uses TRBV27 and TRBJ2-7, with 9 bases that match TRBD1. The sequence was obtained from a man aged 18 to 35 who had recovered from COVID-19. The source material was peripheral blood. The CDR3 DNA follows: TGTGCCAGCAGTTTCCCGGGACAGGGTTTCTACGAGCAGTACTTC. Protein sequence: CASSFPGQGFYEQYF.